Given below is one TCR beta chain in context. Its antigen is still unknown. As handled by the study authors: ImmunoSEQ gave junction-only sequences without quality scores, so filtering differed. Some clones are missing from TCRdb's copy, which holds only in-frame ones; the method was immunoSEQ multiplex PCR. That table furnishes V, J and clone size, whereas the DNA furnished D and trimming. The sample lists fewer than 1 million clones, 96% occurring once. Naive CD8 cells were CD45RO-negative, positively selected for CCR7, excluding terminally differentiated effector memory CD45RA+ cells. Each donor was a Caucasian adult residing in Nashville, Tennessee. This specimen belongs to a study of shared clonotypes between healthy human individuals. The V gene's germline CDR1 is MGHRA and CDR2 YSYEKL. This CDR3 contains 16 residues. V was clipped by 1 base and J by 2 bases, with 15 bases between them. Overall study findings and caveats: Non-shared clonotypes had lower generation probabilities than clonotypes shared by all four sorted-subset donors. Naive subsets generally had larger estimated richness than memory subsets.

The origin of this receptor is a man younger than 40 in good health. The sequenced material came from naive CD8+ T cells sorted from blood. This sequence joins TRBV4-1 and TRBJ2-7; D is unresolved. CDR3 DNA sequence: TGCGCCAGCAGCCAAGGGACGGTTTCTACGACCTACGAGCAGTACTTC. It codes for CASSQGTVSTTYEQYF.